The T cell receptor (beta chain) described here comes from a study of blood T cell repertoires in COVID-19. Study background: Donors in the United States, Italy and Spain gave samples during acute or convalescent COVID-19. PBMCs, B-cell-depleted T cells, or T cells were the source of the cDNA or gDNA that made up the material.

Original analysis: Nucleated cell counts were estimated from reference gene primer amplification. The method was immunoSEQ multiplex PCR; TCRdb's version includes in-frame clones alone and lacks a portion of them. V and J calls and clone size come straight from that table; D and trimming were deduced from the DNA. The table has about 140,000 clones, almost 90% seen once; the top ten hold roughly a tenth. The CDR3 totals 15 residues. V was cut by 4 bases and J by 5 bases, with 15 bases left in between. The germline gives CDR1 MGHRA, CDR2 YSYEKL. The sample was peripheral blood. The V gene is TRBV4-1, the J gene TRBJ2-1; D may be TRBD2 (6 bases). The receptor was derived from a man aged 50 to 60 with active or convalescent COVID-19. This chain's CDR3 is CASSRHEGGNNEQFF. The CDR3 DNA reads TGCGCCAGCAGCCGTCATGAGGGAGGCAACAATGAGCAGTTCTTC.